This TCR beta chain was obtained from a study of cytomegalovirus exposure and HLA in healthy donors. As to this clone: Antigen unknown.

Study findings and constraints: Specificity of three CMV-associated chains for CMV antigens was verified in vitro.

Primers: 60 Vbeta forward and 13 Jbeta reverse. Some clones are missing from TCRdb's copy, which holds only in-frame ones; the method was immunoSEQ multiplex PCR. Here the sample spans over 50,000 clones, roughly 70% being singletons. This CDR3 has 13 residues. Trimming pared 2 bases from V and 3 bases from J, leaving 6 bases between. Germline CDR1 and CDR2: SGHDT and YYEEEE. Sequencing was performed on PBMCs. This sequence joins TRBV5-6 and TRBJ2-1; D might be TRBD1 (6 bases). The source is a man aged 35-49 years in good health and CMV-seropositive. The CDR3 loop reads CASSFRGYNEQFF. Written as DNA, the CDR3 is TGTGCCAGCAGCTTCAGGGGCTACAATGAGCAGTTCTTC. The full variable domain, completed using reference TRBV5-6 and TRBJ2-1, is DAGVTQSPTHLIKTRGQQVTLRCSPKSGHDTVSWYQQALGQGPQFIFQYYEEEERQRGNFPDRFSGHQFPNYSSELNVNALLLGDSALYLCASSFRGYNEQFFGPGTRLTVL.